One and the same sample provided the 10 T cell receptor beta chains below, sequenced in a study of regulatory T cells in long-lasting Graves disease. Time point specified: persistent/refractory GD, antithyroid drugs over 5 years with positive TRAb. TCR sequences were obtained from RNA taken from PBMCs. Construction of the TCR beta libraries employed iRepertoire HTBI primers in conjunction with Arm-PCR of CDR3 regions. TCRdb independently ran MiXCR on the multiplex PCR reads; one entry per CDR3 protein. There are about 420,000 distinct CDR3 sequences in the sample; about a quarter occur only once, and roughly 26% lies in the top ten. The material sequenced was peripheral blood mononuclear cells (PBMCs), taken when the disease was refractory, from a patient treated with antithyroid drugs. The receptors here all came from a female donor with Graves disease.

The chain employs TRBV29-1 and TRBJ1-1; D perhaps matches TRBD1 (5 bases). From germline, CDR1 is SQVTM and CDR2 ANQGSEA. CDR3 length equals 10 residues. Between the trimmed V and J ends, which lost 7 bases and 6 bases, there was a span of 9 bases. CDR3 sequence reads: CSGQGAEAFF. For the CDR3, the DNA is TGCAGCGGTCAGGGCGCTGAAGCTTTCTTT.

This clonotype was seen at least ten times. The chain carries TRBV7-2 and TRBJ2-7; no definite D call. The germline CDR1 and CDR2 sequences are SGHTA and FQGNSA. CDR3 length equals 16 residues. Trimming left V 5 bases short and J 0 bases short, with 17 bases between. The CDR3 nucleotides are TGTGCCAGCAGCCCCCAATGGGTCCGTAGCTCCTACGAGCAGTACTTC. As protein: CASSPQWVRSSYEQYF.

This clonotype was seen more than once but under ten times. The gene calls are TRBV18 and TRBJ1-1; D uncertain. V was cut by 4 bases and J by 1 base, with 7 bases left in between. The CDR3 is 13 amino acids. Germline CDR1 KGHSH, CDR2 LQKENI. CDR3 amino acids: CASSQASNTEAFF. The CDR3 nucleotides are TGTGCCAGCTCACAGGCCTCGAACACTGAAGCTTTCTTT.

A remark on this clonotype: This CDR3 is missing its conserved last phenylalanine or tryptophan, likely due to a read error. The genes are TRBV24-1 and TRBJ2-1; 10 bases match TRBD1. V shed 10 bases and J 5 bases; nucleotides not matched to a gene: 7. This CDR3 is 14 amino acids long. Germline V gives CDR1 KGHDR, CDR2 SFDVKD. The CDR3 sequence is CATTGTGVDNEQFL. CDR3 bases: TGTGCCACTACCGGGACAGGGGTTGACAATGAGCAGTTCCTC.

This clonotype has only a few counts. The V gene is TRBV12-3 or TRBV12-4, the J gene TRBJ2-7; 11 bases line up with TRBD2. Trimming removed 8 bases from V and 0 bases from J; junction bases left unmatched: 6. This CDR3 spans 15 amino acids. The CDR3 spells CASGASGRFSYEQYF. CDR3 nucleotides: TGTGCCAGCGGGGCTAGCGGGAGGTTCTCCTACGAGCAGTACTTC.

This clonotype has only a few counts. The CDR3 DNA is TGTGCCAGCAGCGTAGGGGGGCTAGCGGGTCACGAGCAGTACTTC. Amino acids: CASSVGGLAGHEQYF. V is TRBV9 and J is TRBJ2-7; 8 bases fit TRBD2. Germline CDR1 is SGDLS and CDR2 is YYNGEE. This CDR3 is 15 amino acids long. V lost 0 bases, J lost 5 bases, and 7 bases stayed unmatched.

This sequence joins TRBV6-1 and TRBJ2-6; 7 bases align to TRBD1. From germline, CDR1 is MNHNS and CDR2 SASEGT. This CDR3 is 17 amino acids long. V was pared by 6 bases and J by 0 bases, with 8 bases of the junction left unmatched. In nucleotides, the CDR3 is TGTGCCAGCAGGAGGACAGGCCAGGGCTCTGGGGCCAACGTCCTGACTTTC. Translation gives CASRRTGQGSGANVLTF.

This clonotype was seen ten or more times. This chain links TRBV27 with TRBJ2-7; 9 bases line up with TRBD1. J lost 2 bases, V lost 3 bases, and 5 bases had no gene match. The CDR3 has 15 residues. Germline V CDR1 and CDR2: MNHEY, SMNVEV (reference sequence). The CDR3 coding sequence is TGTGCCAGCAGTTTCTACGGACAGGGGCCCTACGAGCAGTACTTC. Residues: CASSFYGQGPYEQYF.

This clonotype was counted between two and nine times. The chain carries TRBV19 and TRBJ1-1; D is ambiguous. Germline V gives CDR1 LNHDA, CDR2 SQIVND (reference sequence). V was cut by 6 bases and J by 6 bases, with 8 bases left in between. This CDR3 is built from 11 residues. The CDR3 coding sequence is TGTGCCAGTAGAACGTCGTCTGAAGCTTTCTTT. It codes for CASRTSSEAFF.

The J gene is TRBJ1-5, the V gene TRBV5-5; D is possibly TRBD1 (6 bases). CDR1 is SGHKS and CDR2 is YYEKEE in the germline V gene (reference sequence). The CDR3 consists of 15 residues. Trimming removed 4 bases at V and 3 bases at J, with 14 bases between. The DNA of the CDR3 is TGTGCCAGCAGCCGACTCCAGGGGAACAATCAGCCCCAGCATTTT. Its protein product is CASSRLQGNNQPQHF.